This TCR beta chain was observed in a study of neoadjuvant anti-PD-1 for oral cavity cancer. Time point given: after neoadjuvant nivolumab, at surgical resection. The V gene's germline CDR1 is MGHRA and CDR2 YSYEKL. The CDR3 has 17 residues. Trimming pared 0 bases from V and 2 bases from J, leaving 17 bases between. The data were produced by immunoSEQ multiplex PCR, yet TCRdb's version contains in-frame clones alone and is incomplete. Of about 9,600 clones detected, approximately 68% appear once; the ten largest clones hold less than 5%. This clone has only a few counts. The specimen comprised PBMCs, sampled after nivolumab (anti-PD-1) treatment. The chain couples TRBV4-1 to TRBJ2-7, with D perhaps TRBD1 or TRBD2 (5 bases each). The receptor comes from a person aged 40-85 years with oral cavity squamous cell carcinoma. The CDR3 DNA follows: TGCGCCAGCAGCCAAGATCAGGACGGGGCGCAGGCCTACGAGCAGTACTTC. It yields the protein CASSQDQDGAQAYEQYF.